The 20 T cell receptor beta chains presented below share a single source sample, sequenced in a study of shared clonotypes between healthy human individuals. Sequencing was performed with immunoSEQ multiplex PCR; in TCRdb, only in-frame clones are kept and a portion is missing. The sample carries 2 million to 2.5 million clones, approximately 95% recorded once. Sequences were obtained from naive CD4+ T cells from PBMCs. Subset indicated: CD45RA+ positively selected. These receptor sequences come from a man aged 18 to 35 in good health. Some clones in this sample may be carry-over from other donors' samples.

V is TRBV12-5 and J is TRBJ2-5, with a tentative D call TRBD1 (6 bases). Germline CDR1 LGHNT, CDR2 FRNRAP. V lost 6 bases to trimming and J lost 2 bases, with 10 bases between them. The CDR3 runs 13 residues. Written as DNA, the CDR3 is TGTGCTAGTGGACAGGGTGGGCAAGAGACCCAGTACTTC. This sequence encodes CASGQGGQETQYF.

As to this clone: Other DNA sequences within the sample encode an identical CDR3. The chain combines TRBV27 with TRBJ2-5; D is uncertain. Germline CDR1 MNHEY, CDR2 SMNVEV (reference sequence). The CDR3 sequence is 11 residues long. V shed 3 bases and J shed 5 bases, with 4 bases lying between them. Written as DNA, the CDR3 is TGTGCCAGCAGTTTGGGCGAGACCCAGTACTTC. It codes for CASSLGETQYF.

In the case of this clone: Distinct nucleotide sequences in the sample also encode this CDR3. The genes are TRBV20-1 and TRBJ2-7, with 8 nucleotides matching TRBD1. The CDR3 loop spans 11 amino acids. Trimming took 3 bases from V and 7 from J; bases not matched to a gene: 2. Per the germline V gene, CDR1 is DFQATT and CDR2 is SNEGSKA (reference sequence). The CDR3 loop is CSARGTGEQYF. In nucleotides, the CDR3 is TGCAGTGCTAGGGGGACAGGAGAGCAGTACTTC.

V usage is TRBV4-1 and J usage is TRBJ2-5; 11 bases are shared with TRBD1. The V gene end was trimmed by 1 base and the J gene end by 9 bases; junction bases not matched to a gene: 13. CDR1 and CDR2 (germline): MGHRA, YSYEKL. This CDR3 comprises 17 residues. This CDR3 is CASSQGLRGQGEEAQYF. The CDR3 DNA follows: TGCGCCAGCAGCCAAGGTCTGAGGGGACAGGGGGAGGAGGCCCAGTACTTC.

The chain couples TRBV6-1 to TRBJ1-4, with D unresolved. This CDR3 spans 13 amino acids. Germline-derived CDR1 and CDR2 are MNHNS and SASEGT. The V end was cut by 3 bases, the J end by 10 bases, with 12 bases between. The CDR3 spells CASSDDGKGKLFF. DNA for the CDR3: TGTGCCAGCAGTGACGATGGGAAGGGAAAACTGTTTTTT.

The chain joins TRBV28 to TRBJ2-2; D unresolved. This CDR3 has 15 residues. V gave up 6 bases and J gave up 3 bases, with 14 bases separating them. Per the germline V gene, CDR1 is MDHEN and CDR2 is SYDVKM. CDR3 protein: CASRFFLGYTGELFF. The CDR3 nucleotides are TGTGCCAGCAGGTTCTTTTTGGGATACACCGGGGAGCTGTTTTTT.

V and J are TRBV7-8 and TRBJ2-1; a possible D gene is TRBD2 (6 bases). Trimming took 4 bases from V and 15 from J, leaving 19 bases between them. There are 13 residues in the CDR3. Germline V gives CDR1 SGHVS, CDR2 FQNEAQ. CDR3 region: CASSSNLPGLSFF. The DNA for the CDR3 is TGTGCCAGCAGCTCCAACCTTCCGGGACTTTCGTTCTTC.

This chain links TRBV2 with TRBJ2-7; TRBD2 might be the D (5 bases). V lost 3 bases, J lost 6 bases, and 18 bases lay in between. This CDR3 has 15 amino acids. CDR1 SNHLY and CDR2 FYNNEI come from the germline V gene. Here the CDR3 reads CASSDTGFVLSEQYF. In DNA form, the CDR3 reads TGTGCCAGCAGTGATACGGGGTTCGTGCTTAGCGAGCAGTACTTC.

The genes are TRBV27 and TRBJ1-1; D is ambiguous. The germline V gene has CDR1 MNHEY and CDR2 SMNVEV (reference sequence). Trimming pared 5 bases from V and 1 base from J, leaving 20 bases between. This CDR3 has 17 residues. CDR3 sequence (DNA): TGTGCCAGCAGTCCCCCGATGGGGAGGGCCTCGAACACTGAAGCTTTCTTT. Its translation: CASSPPMGRASNTEAFF.

This rearrangement joins TRBV2 to TRBJ2-7; D is perhaps TRBD2 (6 bases). There are 12 residues in the CDR3. V dropped 7 bases and J dropped 8 bases, with 15 bases sitting between them. The germline V gene has CDR1 SNHLY and CDR2 FYNNEI. DNA of the CDR3: TGTGCCAGCATGCGGGACCGCGTGAAGCAGTACTTC. Its translation is CASMRDRVKQYF.

The chain carries TRBV21-1 and TRBJ2-5; the table's D call of TRBD1 was not tested on the DNA. TRBV21-1 represents a pseudogene. The CDR3 is made up of 16 amino acids. In DNA, the CDR3 is TGTGCCAGCAGCCTTAACACGGACGGGGACAAAGAGACCCAGTACTTC. Translated: CASSLNTDGDKETQYF.

This sequence joins TRBV4-3 and TRBJ2-5; 9 positions match TRBD2. CDR1 and CDR2 from the germline V gene are LGHNA and YSLEER. After removal of 0 bases from V and 5 bases from J, the junction contained 7 bases not matched to a gene. This CDR3 spans 16 amino acids. This CDR3 reads CASSQDLGLAGETQYF. In DNA, the CDR3 is TGCGCCAGCAGCCAAGATTTGGGACTAGCAGGGGAGACCCAGTACTTC.

As for this clone: This specimen includes other DNA sequences encoding the same CDR3. This sequence joins TRBV2 and TRBJ2-5; 8 bases are a match to TRBD1. V lost 5 bases and J lost 1; bases outside the gene matches: 3. The CDR3 is 14 amino acids. CDR1 and CDR2 from the germline V gene are SNHLY and FYNNEI. The CDR3 spells CASSTDRGQETQYF. CDR3 sequence (DNA): TGTGCCAGCAGTACTGACAGGGGCCAAGAGACCCAGTACTTC.

This chain uses TRBV6-1 with TRBJ2-7; D is uncertain. CDR3 length: 14 residues. CDR1 and CDR2 from the germline V gene are MNHNS and SASEGT. The V end lost 1 base, the J end lost 2 bases, and 9 bases lay between the germline ends. CDR3 loop: CASSEGDGPYEQYF. The CDR3 DNA reads as TGTGCCAGCAGTGAAGGCGACGGCCCCTACGAGCAGTACTTC.

A note on this clone: The same CDR3 can be traced to other DNA sequences in this sample. This chain links TRBV25-1 with TRBJ2-2; 7 bases map to TRBD2. CDR3 length: 14 amino acids. The germline V gene encodes CDR1 MGHDK and CDR2 SYGVNS. V lost 1 base to trimming and J lost 5 bases; unmatched junction nucleotides: 1. The CDR3 protein is CASSELGGTGELFF. The CDR3 nucleotides are TGTGCCAGCAGTGAATTGGGAGGGACCGGGGAGCTGTTTTTT.

V is TRBV2 and J is TRBJ1-2, with 7 bases matching TRBD1. This CDR3 spans 15 amino acids. V gave up 4 bases and J gave up 4 bases; unmatched junction bases: 9. Per germline, CDR1 SNHLY and CDR2 FYNNEI. This chain's CDR3 is CASSVGRQGSYGYTF. Here the CDR3 DNA reads TGTGCCAGCAGTGTAGGTAGACAGGGCAGCTATGGCTACACCTTC.

This chain links TRBV28 with TRBJ1-1; the D is unclear. Germline V lookup: CDR1 MDHEN, CDR2 SYDVKM. V was shortened by 2 bases and J by 4 bases, with 8 bases between the two germline ends. There are 13 residues in the CDR3. CDR3 coding DNA: TGTGCCAGCAGTTTAGTACATTCCACTGAAGCTTTCTTT. As protein: CASSLVHSTEAFF.

V and J are TRBV30 and TRBJ2-4, with a tentative D call TRBD1 (5 bases). Germline assignment: CDR1 GTSNPN and CDR2 SVGIG (reference sequence). The CDR3 sequence is 13 residues long. V lost 4 bases to trimming and J lost 0 bases, with 7 bases between them. DNA for the CDR3: TGTGCCTGGAACCAGGGAGCCAAAAACATTCAGTACTTC. Protein: CAWNQGAKNIQYF. Combining the CDR3 with reference TRBV30 and TRBJ2-4 gives the whole variable domain SQTIHQWPATLVQPVGSPLSLECTVEGTSNPNLYWYRQAAGRGLQLLFYSVGIGQISSEVPQNLSASRPQDRQFILSSKKLLLSDSGFYLCAWNQGAKNIQYFGAGTRLSVL.

The chain has TRBV5-1 and TRBJ2-1, with TRBD1 identical over 7 bases. The germline V gene has CDR1 SGHRS and CDR2 YFSETQ. The CDR3 spans 15 residues. V was clipped by 5 bases and J by 7 bases; unmatched bases: 12. The CDR3, as DNA: TGCGCCAGCAGTTCTCAGGGACAGCAATTGAATGAGCAGTTCTTC. Its translation is CASSSQGQQLNEQFF.

The chain links TRBV6-6 to TRBJ2-4; TRBD1 aligns across 8 bases. This CDR3 contains 14 residues. Germline CDR1 is MNHNY and CDR2 is SVGAGI (reference sequence). J lost 8 bases, V lost 7 bases, and 10 bases had no gene match. The CDR3 bases are TGTGCCAGCAATGAGGACAGGGAGATTGACATTCAGTACTTC. Its translation is CASNEDREIDIQYF.